The subject of this entry is one T cell receptor (beta chain). Its antigen is not known. Trimming removed 4 bases from V and 6 bases from J, with 16 bases in between. Germline CDR1 reads MNHNS; CDR2 reads SASEGT. The CDR3 runs 15 residues. The data are from a study of shared clonotypes between healthy human individuals. Study in general: Serving as donors were a couple of women and a few men, whose ages spanned 18 to 49.

Healthy and HIV-negative, the adult donors had no recent acute infections or vaccinations. Study-wide results and caveats: With several donors compared, about 5.2% of naive CD4 clonotypes were shared.

Sorted-subset replicate PCRs used about 180 ng DNA, around 27,000 T cell genomes. The protocol was immunoSEQ multiplex PCR, while the TCRdb copy is restricted to in-frame clones and leaves out a portion. The top ten hold 0.13% of the sample, which has just over 2,000,000 clones, 90% to 95% seen once. The source of this sequence is a man between 18 and 29 years old in good health. J is TRBJ1-3 and V is TRBV6-1; a possible D gene is TRBD1 (6 bases). Input material: naive CD4+ T cells sorted from blood. As to subset: CD45RA+ positively selected. This CDR3 reads CASSAESRGLNTIYF. DNA for the CDR3: TGTGCCAGCAGTGCTGAGTCCAGGGGTTTAAACACCATATATTTT.